What follows describes a single TCR beta chain. As yet, its antigen is unknown. This specimen comes from a study of shared clonotypes between healthy human individuals. TCRdb's table, derived via immunoSEQ multiplex PCR, lists solely in-frame clones and lacks some. The table lists 950,000 to 1,200,000 clones, approximately 80% of them singletons, with approximately 0.9% in the top ten. Study observations and caveats: Genetic and exposure-history diversity was limited by the few donors. When compared with the clonotypes that were shared by all four sorted-subset donors, the non-shared clonotypes turned out to have lower generation probabilities.

CDR1 is GTSNPN and CDR2 is SVGIG in the germline V gene (reference sequence). The CDR3 consists of 15 residues. The trim removed 3 bases at V and 7 bases at J, leaving 14 bases unmatched. Sequencing was done on a sample of memory CD4+ T cells from PBMCs. Subset here: CD45RA-negative fraction. The V gene is TRBV30, the J gene TRBJ2-5; 7 bases fit TRBD1. The source of this sequence is a man aged 18 to 35 in good health. Some clones in this sample may be carry-over from other donors' samples. The CDR3 coding sequence is TGTGCCTGGAGAGGGAAGGGACAGCAAACTAGGACCCAGTACTTC. Protein sequence: CAWRGKGQQTRTQYF.